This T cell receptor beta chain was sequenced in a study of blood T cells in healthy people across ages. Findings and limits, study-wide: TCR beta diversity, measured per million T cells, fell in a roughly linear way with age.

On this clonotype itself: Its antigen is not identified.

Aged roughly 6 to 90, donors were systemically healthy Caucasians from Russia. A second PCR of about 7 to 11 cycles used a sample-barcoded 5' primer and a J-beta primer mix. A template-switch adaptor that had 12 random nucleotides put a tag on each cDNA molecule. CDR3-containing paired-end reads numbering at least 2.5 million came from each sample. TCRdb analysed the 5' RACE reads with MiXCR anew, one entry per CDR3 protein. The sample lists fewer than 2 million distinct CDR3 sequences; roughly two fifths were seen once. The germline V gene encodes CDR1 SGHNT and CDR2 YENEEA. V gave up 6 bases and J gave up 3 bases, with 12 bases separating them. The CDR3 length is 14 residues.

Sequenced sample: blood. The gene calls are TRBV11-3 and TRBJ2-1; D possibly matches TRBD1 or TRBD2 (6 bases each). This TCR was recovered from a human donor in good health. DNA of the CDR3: TGTGCCAGCAGTCGGGGGCGCAGCTACAATGAGCAGTTCTTC. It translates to CASSRGRSYNEQFF. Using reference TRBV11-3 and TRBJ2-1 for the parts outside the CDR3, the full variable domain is EAGVVQSPRYKIIEKKQPVAFWCNPISGHNTLYWYLQNLGQGPELLIRYENEEAVDDSQLPKDRFSAERLKGVDSTLKIQPAELGDSAVYLCASSRGRSYNEQFFGPGTRLTVL.